The clone carrying this T cell receptor (beta chain) has a handful of counts. What it binds is unknown. TCRdb ran MiXCR on the multiplex PCR reads and lists one entry per CDR3 protein. The table shows around 170,000 distinct CDR3 sequences, with around a third occurring only once. Trimming removed 2 bases from V and 2 bases from J; junction bases left unmatched: 10. The CDR3 contains 17 residues. The germline V gene encodes CDR1 MNHNS and CDR2 SASEGT. Axillary draining lymph nodes of breast cancer patients supplied the node samples. This sample was included in a study of breast tumors, draining lymph nodes, adjacent tissues. Study results and limitations: Findings are consistent with lymph node origin and intratumoral expansion of most tumor T cells. Luminal-like breast cancer showed significantly higher tumor–nontumor repertoire similarity than basal-like. Tumor TCR diversity was below lymph nodes but above nontumor tissue. Tumor T cell lymph node origin was a supported hypothesis, not proven.

The sequenced material came from axillary lymph node tissue. V gene TRBV6-1 combines with J gene TRBJ2-3; 7 bases line up with TRBD2. This sequence was found in a female donor with breast cancer. Some clones in this sample may be carry-over from other donors' samples. CDR3 nucleotides: TGTGCCAGCAGTGAAACAGCTTCTAGCGGACCCACAGATACGCAGTATTTT. This gives the protein CASSETASSGPTDTQYF.